This T cell receptor beta chain was captured by sequencing in a study of blood T cells in healthy people across ages. A second PCR, run for roughly 7 to 11 cycles, used a sample-barcoded 5' primer plus a J-beta primer mix. TCRdb reprocessed the 5' RACE reads via MiXCR and lists one record per CDR3 protein. Of about 930,000 distinct CDR3 sequences detected, almost 30% appear once; the ten largest clones hold roughly 10%. Germline-derived CDR1 and CDR2 are KGHSH and LQKENI. This CDR3 contains 14 residues. Deletions cut 3 bases from V and 11 bases from J, with 19 bases between. These same data were also listed under a study on T cells of mothers and their children. Per that study: The study recruited a few healthy Caucasian mothers and their six children as donors. The study obtained over 9.5 million TCR beta CDR3 reads per mother and around 2.7 million per child.

The V gene is TRBV18, the J gene TRBJ2-5; TRBD1 is a possible D gene (6 bases). The material sequenced was blood. This clonotype was obtained from a woman aged 40 to 49 in good health. The CDR3 loop is CASSPADSEREQYF. DNA of the CDR3: TGTGCCAGCTCACCGGCGGACAGTGAGAGAGAGCAGTACTTC.